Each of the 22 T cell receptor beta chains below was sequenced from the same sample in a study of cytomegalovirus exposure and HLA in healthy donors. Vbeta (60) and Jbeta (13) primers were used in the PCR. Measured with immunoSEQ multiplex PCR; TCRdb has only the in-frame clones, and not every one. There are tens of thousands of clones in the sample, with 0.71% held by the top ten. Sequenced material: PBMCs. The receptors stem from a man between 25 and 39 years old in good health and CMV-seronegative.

The CDR3 bases are TGCGCCAGCAGCTTGGCTAGCGGGGGGCTTAGGAGCTCCTACGAGCAGTACTTC. Translation gives CASSLASGGLRSSYEQYF. The chain couples TRBV5-1 to TRBJ2-7; 11 nucleotides match TRBD2. CDR1 and CDR2 from the germline V gene are SGHRS and YFSETQ. Trimming at V came to 0 bases and at J to 0 bases, leaving 8 bases not matched to a gene. The CDR3 is 18 amino acids.

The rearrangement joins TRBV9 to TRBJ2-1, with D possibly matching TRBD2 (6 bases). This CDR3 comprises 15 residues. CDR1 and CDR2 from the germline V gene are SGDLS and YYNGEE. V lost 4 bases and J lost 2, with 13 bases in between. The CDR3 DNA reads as TGTGCCAGCAGCCCAGGAGGGGCAACCTACAATGAGCAGTTCTTC. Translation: CASSPGGATYNEQFF.

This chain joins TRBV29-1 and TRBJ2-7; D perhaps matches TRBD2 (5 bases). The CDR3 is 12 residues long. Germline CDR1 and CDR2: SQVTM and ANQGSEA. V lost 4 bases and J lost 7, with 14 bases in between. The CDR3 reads CSVVYGVGEQYF. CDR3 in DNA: TGCAGCGTTGTGTACGGGGTTGGGGAGCAGTACTTC.

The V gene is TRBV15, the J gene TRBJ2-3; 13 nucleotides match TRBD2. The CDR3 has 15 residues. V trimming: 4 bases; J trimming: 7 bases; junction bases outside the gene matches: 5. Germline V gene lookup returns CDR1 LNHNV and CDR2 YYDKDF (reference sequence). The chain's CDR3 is CATSTGLAGVYTQYF. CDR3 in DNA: TGTGCCACCAGCACCGGACTAGCGGGGGTATATACGCAGTATTTT.

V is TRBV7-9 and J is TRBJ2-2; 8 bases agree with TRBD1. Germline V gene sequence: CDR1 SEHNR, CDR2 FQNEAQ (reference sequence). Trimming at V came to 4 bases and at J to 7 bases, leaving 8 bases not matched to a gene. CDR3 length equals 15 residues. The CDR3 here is CASSSFQGASGELFF. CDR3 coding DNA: TGTGCCAGCAGCTCCTTTCAGGGGGCGAGCGGGGAGCTGTTTTTT.

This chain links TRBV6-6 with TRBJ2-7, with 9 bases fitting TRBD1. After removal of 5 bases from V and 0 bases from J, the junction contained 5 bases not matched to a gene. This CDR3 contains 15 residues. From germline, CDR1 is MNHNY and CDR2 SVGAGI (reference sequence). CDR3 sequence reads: CASSPGTGISYEQYF. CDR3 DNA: TGTGCCAGCAGTCCCGGGACAGGGATCTCCTACGAGCAGTACTTC.

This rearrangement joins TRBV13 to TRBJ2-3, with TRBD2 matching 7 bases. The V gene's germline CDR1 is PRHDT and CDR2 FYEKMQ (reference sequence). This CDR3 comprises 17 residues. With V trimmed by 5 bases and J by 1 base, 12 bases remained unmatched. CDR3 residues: CASSRVSAGVGTDTQYF. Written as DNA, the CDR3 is TGTGCCAGCAGCCGAGTATCGGCGGGAGTCGGCACAGATACGCAGTATTTT. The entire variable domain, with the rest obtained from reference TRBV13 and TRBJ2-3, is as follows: AAGVIQSPRHLIKEKRETATLKCYPIPRHDTVYWYQQGPGQDPQFLISFYEKMQSDKGSIPDRFSAQQFSDYHSELNMSSLELGDSALYFCASSRVSAGVGTDTQYFGPGTRLTVL.

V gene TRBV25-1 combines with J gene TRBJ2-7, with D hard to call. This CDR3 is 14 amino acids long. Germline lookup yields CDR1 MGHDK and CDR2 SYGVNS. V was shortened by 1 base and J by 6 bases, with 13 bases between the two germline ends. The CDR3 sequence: CASSEWSPSAEQYF. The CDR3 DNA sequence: TGTGCCAGCAGTGAATGGAGCCCCTCGGCCGAGCAGTACTTC.

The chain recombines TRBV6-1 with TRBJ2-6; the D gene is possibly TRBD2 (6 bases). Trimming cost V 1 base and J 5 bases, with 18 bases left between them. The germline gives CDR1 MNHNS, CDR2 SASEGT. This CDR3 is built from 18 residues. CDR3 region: CASSEGRGLWSRANVLTF. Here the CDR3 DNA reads TGTGCCAGCAGTGAAGGACGGGGACTCTGGAGTAGGGCCAACGTCCTGACTTTC.

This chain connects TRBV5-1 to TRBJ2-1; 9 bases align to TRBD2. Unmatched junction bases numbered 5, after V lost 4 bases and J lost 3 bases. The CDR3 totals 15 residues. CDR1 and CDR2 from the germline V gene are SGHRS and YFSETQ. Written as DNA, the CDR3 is TGCGCCAGCAGCCCGTGGACTAGCGACTACAATGAGCAGTTCTTC. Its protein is CASSPWTSDYNEQFF. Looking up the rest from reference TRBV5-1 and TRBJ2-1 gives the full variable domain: KAGVTQTPRYLIKTRGQQVTLSCSPISGHRSVSWYQQTPGQGLQFLFEYFSETQRNKGNFPGRFSGRQFSNSRSEMNVSTLELGDSALYLCASSPWTSDYNEQFFGPGTRLTVL.

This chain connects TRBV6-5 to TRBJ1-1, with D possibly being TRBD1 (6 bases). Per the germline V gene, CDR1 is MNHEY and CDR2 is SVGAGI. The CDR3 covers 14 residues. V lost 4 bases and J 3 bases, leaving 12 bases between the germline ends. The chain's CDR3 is CASSSSGDHTEAFF. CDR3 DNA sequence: TGTGCCAGCAGTTCTTCAGGGGATCACACTGAAGCTTTCTTT.

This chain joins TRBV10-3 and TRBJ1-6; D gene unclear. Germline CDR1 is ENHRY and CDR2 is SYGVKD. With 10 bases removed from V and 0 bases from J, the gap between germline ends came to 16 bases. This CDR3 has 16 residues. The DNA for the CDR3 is TGTGCCACCCCACCGCGGTTGAGCTCCTATAATTCACCCCTCCACTTT. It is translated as CATPPRLSSYNSPLHF.

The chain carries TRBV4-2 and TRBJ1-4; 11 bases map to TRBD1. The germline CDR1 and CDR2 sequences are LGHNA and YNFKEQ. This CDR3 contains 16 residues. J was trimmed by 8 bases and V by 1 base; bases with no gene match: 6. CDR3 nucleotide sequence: TGTGCCAGCAGCCAAGCCCCCGGGACAGGGGGGGAAAAACTGTTTTTT. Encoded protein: CASSQAPGTGGEKLFF.

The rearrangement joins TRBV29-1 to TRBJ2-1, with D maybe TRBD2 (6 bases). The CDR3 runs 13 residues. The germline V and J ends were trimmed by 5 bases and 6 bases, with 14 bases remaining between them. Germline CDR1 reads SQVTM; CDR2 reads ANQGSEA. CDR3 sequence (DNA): TGCAGCGTTTTACCGGGAGTCGGCAATGAGCAGTTCTTC. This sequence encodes CSVLPGVGNEQFF.

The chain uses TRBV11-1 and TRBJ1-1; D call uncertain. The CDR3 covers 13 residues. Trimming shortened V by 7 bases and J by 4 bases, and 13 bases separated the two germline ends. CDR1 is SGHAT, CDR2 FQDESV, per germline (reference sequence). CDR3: CASNLGLGTEAFF. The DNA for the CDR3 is TGTGCCAGCAATCTTGGACTTGGCACTGAAGCTTTCTTT.

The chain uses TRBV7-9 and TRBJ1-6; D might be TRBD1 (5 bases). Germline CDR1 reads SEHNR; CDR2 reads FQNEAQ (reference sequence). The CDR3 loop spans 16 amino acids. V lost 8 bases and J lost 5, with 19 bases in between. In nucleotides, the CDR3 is TGTGCCAGCGGCACGCGGGACGGCTTAGATAATTCACCCCTCCACTTT. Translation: CASGTRDGLDNSPLHF.

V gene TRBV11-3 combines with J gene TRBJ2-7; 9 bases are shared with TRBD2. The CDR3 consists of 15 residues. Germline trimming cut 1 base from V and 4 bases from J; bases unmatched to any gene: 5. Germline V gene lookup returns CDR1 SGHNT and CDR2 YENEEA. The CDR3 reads CASSLGSGSWYEQYF. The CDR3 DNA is TGTGCCAGCAGCTTAGGTAGCGGGAGCTGGTACGAGCAGTACTTC. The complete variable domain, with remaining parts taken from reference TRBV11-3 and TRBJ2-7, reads EAGVVQSPRYKIIEKKQPVAFWCNPISGHNTLYWYLQNLGQGPELLIRYENEEAVDDSQLPKDRFSAERLKGVDSTLKIQPAELGDSAVYLCASSLGSGSWYEQYFGPGTRLTVT.

CDR3 bases: TGTGCCAGTAGTATAGCCGGGTCCTACAATCAGCCCCAGCATTTT. This gives the protein CASSIAGSYNQPQHF. V gene TRBV19 combines with J gene TRBJ1-5, with no clear D. Trimming shortened V by 1 base and J by 3 bases, and 10 bases separated the two germline ends. Germline assignment: CDR1 LNHDA and CDR2 SQIVND (reference sequence). This CDR3 contains 15 residues.

Written as DNA, the CDR3 is TGTGCCAGCAGAGGGGACGGGGGTGGCTACACCTTC. Translation gives CASRGDGGGYTF. The gene calls are TRBV9 and TRBJ1-2, with a tentative D call TRBD1 (5 bases). With 5 bases removed from V and 7 bases from J, the gap between germline ends came to 12 bases. The CDR3 has 12 residues. Germline-derived CDR1 and CDR2 are SGDLS and YYNGEE.

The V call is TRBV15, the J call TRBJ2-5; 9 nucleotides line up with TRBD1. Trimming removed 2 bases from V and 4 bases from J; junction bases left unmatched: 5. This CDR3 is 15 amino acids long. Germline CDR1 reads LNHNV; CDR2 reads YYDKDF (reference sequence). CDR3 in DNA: TGTGCCACCAGCAGAAACAGGGGGCAGGGAGAGACCCAGTACTTC. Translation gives CATSRNRGQGETQYF. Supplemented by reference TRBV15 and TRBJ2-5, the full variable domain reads DAMVIQNPRYQVTQFGKPVTLSCSQTLNHNVMYWYQQKSSQAPKLLFHYYDKDFNNEADTPDNFQSRRPNTSFCFLDIRSPGLGDTAMYLCATSRNRGQGETQYFGPGTRLLVL.

CDR3: CASSLERADTQYF. The DNA for the CDR3 is TGCGCCAGCAGCTTGGAACGGGCAGATACGCAGTATTTT. The chain combines TRBV5-1 with TRBJ2-3; D gene ambiguous. CDR1 is SGHRS and CDR2 is YFSETQ in the germline V gene. The CDR3 consists of 13 residues. The V end was cut by 0 bases, the J end by 4 bases, with 6 bases between.

The CDR3 DNA reads TGTGCCAGCAGCATGACTAGCGGGAGGGCCGATGAGCAGTTCTTC. Amino acids: CASSMTSGRADEQFF. The chain is built from TRBV7-9 and TRBJ2-1, with 14 bases that match TRBD2. The trim removed 5 bases at V and 8 bases at J, leaving 5 bases unmatched. Germline V gene data show CDR1 as SEHNR and CDR2 as FQNEAQ (reference sequence). The CDR3 covers 15 residues.